One and the same sample provided the 27 T cell receptor beta chains below, sequenced in a study of CD8 T cells in ankylosing spondylitis. Each CDR3 protein gets one entry after TCRdb re-called the 5' RACE reads with MiXCR. The sample contains 250,000 to 300,000 distinct CDR3 sequences, 20% of which appear only once. Sequencing was done on a sample of blood, either unsorted or a sorted T cell fraction (not recorded which). These receptor sequences come from a male donor with ankylosing spondylitis or in good health (not recorded which).

This clonotype was counted between two and nine times. V and J are TRBV6-2 or TRBV6-3 and TRBJ2-1; TRBD2 matches 9 bases. After removal of 10 bases from V and 9 bases from J, the junction contained 16 bases not matched to a gene. Germline CDR1 is MNHEY and CDR2 is SVGEGT. The length of the CDR3 is 15 residues. The CDR3: CATKRGGTSNREQFF. CDR3 DNA sequence: TGTGCCACCAAAAGGGGTGGGACTAGCAACCGTGAGCAGTTCTTC.

A few counts support this clonotype. The chain is built from TRBV20-1 and TRBJ1-5; possibly TRBD1 for D (5 bases). V was pared by 0 bases and J by 0 bases, with 21 bases between. This CDR3 has 19 amino acids. Germline CDR1 and CDR2: DFQATT and SNEGSKA (reference sequence). The CDR3 region has the DNA TGCAGTGCTAGAGAATATGAGGGGCCAGGTGCCTATAGCAATCAGCCCCAGCATTTT. Translation: CSAREYEGPGAYSNQPQHF.

This clonotype was seen only a few times. This sequence joins TRBV5-1 and TRBJ2-7; 8 bases map to TRBD1. The CDR3 loop spans 13 amino acids. Germline trimming cut 4 bases from V and 7 bases from J; bases unmatched to any gene: 7. Germline CDR1 SGHRS, CDR2 YFSETQ. CDR3 amino acids: CASSLGTGREQYV. CDR3 bases: TGCGCCAGCAGCCTGGGGACAGGCAGGGAGCAGTACGTC.

This clonotype was picked up a small number of times. In DNA, the CDR3 is TGTGCCAGACAGGGGTTAGGCTATGGCTACACCTTC. It translates to CARQGLGYGYTF. V and J are TRBV2 and TRBJ1-2; 7 bases map to TRBD1. Germline CDR1 SNHLY, CDR2 FYNNEI. The length of the CDR3 is 12 residues. Trimming took 9 bases from V and 4 from J; bases not matched to a gene: 5.

With regard to this clonotype: A read error may account for a junction end that differs from germline. The chain joins TRBV15 to TRBJ1-4; possible D gene TRBD1, 6 bases. There are 16 residues in the CDR3. Germline CDR1 LNHNV, CDR2 YYDKDF (reference sequence). The CDR3 DNA reads TGTGTCACCAGCAGAGCCCCCGGGACAAATAATGAAAAACTGTTTTTT. Translating gives CVTSRAPGTNNEKLFF.

The chain carries TRBV5-1 and TRBJ2-1, with 10 bases aligning to TRBD1. Germline CDR1 and CDR2: SGHRS and YFSETQ. There are 15 residues in the CDR3. The trim removed 2 bases at V and 4 bases at J, leaving 3 bases unmatched. CDR3 sequence: CASSLRTGGYNEQFF. The CDR3 DNA follows: TGCGCCAGCAGCTTACGGACAGGGGGGTACAATGAGCAGTTCTTC.

This sequence joins TRBV11-2 and TRBJ2-3; TRBD1 matches 8 bases. CDR3 length equals 20 residues. The germline gives CDR1 SGHAT, CDR2 FQNNGV. V trimming: 5 bases; J trimming: 1 base; junction bases outside the gene matches: 20. The CDR3 reads CASSPRTGWGKVSRTDTQYF. In nucleotides, the CDR3 is TGTGCCAGCAGCCCTCGGACAGGGTGGGGAAAGGTGTCTCGCACAGATACGCAGTATTTT. The full variable domain, completed using reference TRBV11-2 and TRBJ2-3, is EAGVAQSPRYKIIEKRQSVAFWCNPISGHATLYWYQQILGQGPKLLIQFQNNGVVDDSQLPKDRFSAERLKGVDSTLKIQPAKLEDSAVYLCASSPRTGWGKVSRTDTQYFGPGTRLTVL.

This chain links TRBV6-1 with TRBJ2-7, with TRBD2 matching 13 bases. V was clipped by 5 bases and J by 9 bases; unmatched bases: 10. Germline V CDR1 and CDR2: MNHNS, SASEGT. CDR3 length equals 15 residues. CDR3 sequence (DNA): TGTGCCAGCAGTAGACTAGCGGGGGGCCCTATTGGGCAGTACGTC. As protein: CASSRLAGGPIGQYV.

The chain links TRBV27 to TRBJ1-2; the D is unclear. Germline CDR1 MNHEY, CDR2 SMNVEV (reference sequence). The CDR3 extends over 13 amino acids. The ends were cut back, 6 bases at V and 3 bases at J, with 11 bases in the middle. The CDR3 protein is CASRHGRDYGYTF. In DNA form, the CDR3 reads TGTGCCAGCAGGCACGGGAGGGACTATGGCTACACCTTC.

The CDR3: CAWRLQAVHNEQFF. The CDR3 DNA reads TGTGCCTGGAGATTACAGGCAGTACACAATGAGCAGTTCTTC. This chain uses TRBV30 with TRBJ2-1; D possibly corresponds to TRBD1 (5 bases). The CDR3 is made up of 14 amino acids. The germline V gene encodes CDR1 GTSNPN and CDR2 SVGIG (reference sequence). V shed 3 bases and J shed 5 bases, with 14 bases lying between them.

This clonotype has just one count. V and J are TRBV19 and TRBJ1-1; D not certain. Germline V gene sequence: CDR1 LNHDA, CDR2 SQIVND (reference sequence). Between the trimmed V and J ends, which lost 6 bases and 3 bases, there was a span of 8 bases. The CDR3 has 12 residues. CDR3 protein: CASRSQDTEAFF. The CDR3 DNA is TGTGCCAGTAGATCCCAGGACACTGAAGCTTTCTTT.

This clonotype has just a few counts. The chain links TRBV12-3 or TRBV12-4 to TRBJ2-2; tentative D call: TRBD2 (7 bases). This CDR3 is built from 13 residues. Trimming cost V 11 bases and J 5 bases, with 15 bases left between them. CDR3 nucleotides: TGTGCCGCGGGGGCCCATGTTACCGGGGAGCTGTTTTTT. Its translation is CAAGAHVTGELFF.

CDR3 coding DNA: TGTGCCAGCAGCTTATCGACGACAGGAACTAATGAAAAACTGTTTTTT. This sequence encodes CASSLSTTGTNEKLFF. This chain uses TRBV7-2 with TRBJ1-4; tentatively, D is TRBD1 (6 bases). Germline V lookup: CDR1 SGHTA, CDR2 FQGNSA. V dropped 2 bases and J dropped 1 base, with 11 bases sitting between them. CDR3 length equals 16 residues.

There are a few counts of this clonotype. This chain uses TRBV24-1 with TRBJ2-3; D remains ambiguous. The germline gives CDR1 KGHDR, CDR2 SFDVKD. The CDR3 sequence is 14 residues long. The V gene lost 4 bases and the J gene lost 6 bases, with 13 bases spanning the gap. The CDR3 reads CATSEPGGRDTQYF. Here the CDR3 DNA reads TGTGCCACCAGTGAACCGGGCGGAAGGGATACGCAGTATTTT.

This clonotype has only a few counts. The genes are TRBV19 and TRBJ1-1; D not certain. The V end lost 2 bases, the J end lost 0 bases, and 7 bases lay between the germline ends. There are 14 residues in the CDR3. CDR1 LNHDA and CDR2 SQIVND come from the germline V gene (reference sequence). The CDR3 DNA reads TGTGCCAGTAGTATATACAGCATGAACACTGAAGCTTTCTTT. It is translated as CASSIYSMNTEAFF. Together with reference TRBV19 and TRBJ1-1, the CDR3 gives the full variable domain: DGGITQSPKYLFRKEGQNVTLSCEQNLNHDAMYWYRQDPGQGLRLIYYSQIVNDFQKGDIAEGYSVSREKKESFPLTVTSAQKNPTAFYLCASSIYSMNTEAFFGQGTRLTVV.

This clonotype has more than one count but fewer than ten. The V gene is TRBV20-1, the J gene TRBJ1-2; D gene unclear. Germline V CDR1 and CDR2: DFQATT, SNEGSKA (reference sequence). V was pared by 3 bases and J by 2 bases, with 7 bases between. The CDR3 runs to 12 residues. CDR3 coding DNA: TGCAGTGCTAGTACAATCAACTATGGCTACACCTTC. Its protein is CSASTINYGYTF.

This clonotype was seen a handful of times. The chain couples TRBV12-3 or TRBV12-4 to TRBJ2-1; D is perhaps TRBD1 (6 bases). The CDR3 sequence is 13 residues long. V was trimmed by 6 bases and J by 3 bases, leaving 9 bases between them. CDR3 loop: CASRLQGYNEQFF. CDR3 DNA sequence: TGTGCCAGCAGATTACAGGGCTACAATGAGCAGTTCTTC.

This clonotype turned up a few times. The genes are TRBV5-1 and TRBJ2-7; 9 nucleotides align to TRBD1. Germline lookup yields CDR1 SGHRS and CDR2 YFSETQ. V was pared by 4 bases and J by 5 bases, with 7 bases of the junction left unmatched. The CDR3 sequence is 14 residues long. The CDR3: CASSPRQGGHEQYV. CDR3 in DNA: TGCGCCAGCAGCCCAAGACAGGGGGGCCACGAGCAGTACGTC.

In this sample, this clonotype turned up many times. CDR3 bases: TGCGCCAGCAGCTTGGGGGCTCAGTCATACAATGAGCAGTTCTTC. Protein: CASSLGAQSYNEQFF. The chain combines TRBV5-1 with TRBJ2-1; no reliable D call. V lost 0 bases to trimming and J lost 4 bases, with 11 bases between them. The CDR3 loop spans 15 amino acids. Germline CDR1 and CDR2: SGHRS and YFSETQ. The full variable domain, in which reference TRBV5-1 and TRBJ2-1 provide the parts outside the CDR3, is KAGVTQTPRYLIKTRGQQVTLSCSPISGHRSVSWYQQTPGQGLQFLFEYFSETQRNKGNFPGRFSGRQFSNSRSEMNVSTLELGDSALYLCASSLGAQSYNEQFFGPGTRLTVL.

J is TRBJ1-1 and V is TRBV9; no clear D. This CDR3 has 13 amino acids. V dropped 3 bases and J dropped 1 base, with 7 bases sitting between them. CDR1 SGDLS and CDR2 YYNGEE come from the germline V gene. The CDR3, as DNA: TGTGCCAGCAGCGCGGCAACGAACACTGAAGCTTTCTTT. Translation gives CASSAATNTEAFF.

This chain uses TRBV5-1 with TRBJ2-5; either TRBD1 or TRBD2 may fit D (5 bases each). Germline values: CDR1 SGHRS, CDR2 YFSETQ. The ends were cut back, 0 bases at V and 3 bases at J, with 9 bases in the middle. This CDR3 has 14 residues. The CDR3: CASSLAGREETQYF. The CDR3 coding sequence is TGCGCCAGCAGCTTGGCGGGGCGGGAAGAGACCCAGTACTTC. The whole variable domain, filled in from reference TRBV5-1 and TRBJ2-5, reads KAGVTQTPRYLIKTRGQQVTLSCSPISGHRSVSWYQQTPGQGLQFLFEYFSETQRNKGNFPGRFSGRQFSNSRSEMNVSTLELGDSALYLCASSLAGREETQYFGPGTRLLVL.

The J gene is TRBJ2-1, the V gene TRBV7-8; 12 positions match TRBD2. The CDR3 has 16 amino acids. Germline CDR1 SGHVS, CDR2 FQNEAQ. The J segment lost 5 bases and the V segment lost 3 bases, leaving 5 bases of the junction unmatched. CDR3 DNA: TGTGCCAGCAGCTTGCTAGCGGGGGGGACAAACAATGAGCAGTTCTTC. Translated, it gives CASSLLAGGTNNEQFF.

The chain employs TRBV3-1 and TRBJ2-4; TRBD1 might be the D (5 bases). V dropped 1 base and J dropped 0 bases, with 10 bases sitting between them. CDR1 is LGHDT and CDR2 is YNNKEL in the germline V gene (reference sequence). This CDR3 is built from 16 residues. The CDR3 sequence is CASSQGTGLAKNIQYF. CDR3 in DNA: TGTGCCAGCAGCCAAGGAACAGGTTTAGCCAAAAACATTCAGTACTTC.

Turning to this clonotype: A much larger clone sits a single nucleotide away, making a read error possible. The J gene is TRBJ2-1, the V gene TRBV27, with D possibly being TRBD1 (6 bases). The CDR3 loop spans 14 amino acids. Germline loops: CDR1 MNHEY, CDR2 SMNVEV (reference sequence). CDR3 loop: CASSFGQSYTEQFF. As DNA, the CDR3 is TGTGCCAGCAGTTTTGGACAGTCCTACACTGAGCAGTTCTTC.

The sample holds a few counts of this clonotype. Here the CDR3 DNA reads TGTGCCAGCAGCTTAGATCCCCTTTCACCCCTCCACTTT. It specifies CASSLDPLSPLHF. This rearrangement joins TRBV7-9 to TRBJ1-6; D is uncertain. The CDR3 extends over 13 amino acids. The ends were cut back, 1 base at V and 9 bases at J, with 7 bases in the middle. Germline V lookup: CDR1 SEHNR, CDR2 FQNEAQ (reference sequence). Full variable domain (remainder filled in from reference TRBV7-9 and TRBJ1-6): DTGVSQNPRHKITKRGQNVTFRCDPISEHNRLYWYRQTLGQGPEFLTYFQNEAQLEKSRLLSDRFSAERPKGSFSTLEIQRTEQGDSAMYLCASSLDPLSPLHFGNGTRLTVT.

The chain joins TRBV21-1 to TRBJ2-7; the DNA was not compared with TRBD1, the D call given in the table. TRBV21-1 is an annotated pseudogene. The CDR3 is made up of 16 amino acids. CDR3 region: CASSMEVTGVLCEQYV. The CDR3 DNA sequence: TGTGCCAGCAGCATGGAGGTGACAGGGGTTCTCTGCGAGCAGTACGTC.

This clonotype was observed a few times. CDR3 protein: CSVAVWGGSLYEQYV. DNA of the CDR3: TGCAGCGTCGCGGTTTGGGGGGGGAGTCTCTACGAGCAGTACGTC. J is TRBJ2-7 and V is TRBV29-1; 7 bases map to TRBD2. The CDR3 covers 15 residues. Unmatched junction bases numbered 14, after V lost 6 bases and J lost 3 bases. Germline assignment: CDR1 SQVTM and CDR2 ANQGSEA.